These 31 T cell receptor beta chains share one sample of origin, sequenced in a study of cytomegalovirus exposure and HLA in healthy donors (dated by TCRdb to 2017 to 2019). Libraries were prepared through the immunoSEQ multiplex PCR assay. A mixture of 60 forward primers for TCR Vbeta segments and 13 reverse primers for TCR Jbeta segments was used in the multiplex PCR. In TCRdb, the immuneACCESS table is reduced to in-frame sequences with V and J assigned. These tables do not hold every clone; where another copy was compared, an unresolved V gene accounts for under half, and the others remain unexplained. Counted in this sample were about 160,000 clones; 75% to 90% of them appeared once. The ten most abundant clones make up approximately 4% of the sample. Material for sequencing was PBMCs. The source is a man between 50 and 59 years old in good health and CMV-seropositive.

The chain is built from TRBV10-3 and TRBJ2-7; D remains unclear. The CDR3 sequence is 14 residues long. V shed 3 bases and J shed 6 bases, with 15 bases lying between them. Germline assignment: CDR1 ENHRY and CDR2 SYGVKD. The CDR3 here is CAISDSEFRSEQYF. The DNA of the CDR3 is TGTGCCATCAGTGACTCGGAGTTCCGGAGCGAGCAGTACTTC.

This clone appeared once. Other DNA sequences of this sample code for an identical CDR3. The chain carries TRBV2 and TRBJ2-6; D gene uncertain. The germline CDR1 and CDR2 sequences are SNHLY and FYNNEI. The CDR3 totals 17 residues. The V and J ends lost 6 bases and 0 bases respectively, with 15 bases between them. The CDR3 loop reads CASSEIPRPSGANVLTF. CDR3 DNA sequence: TGTGCCAGCAGCGAAATTCCCAGGCCCTCTGGGGCCAACGTCCTGACTTTC.

J is TRBJ1-1 and V is TRBV10-2, with D uncertain. The CDR3 is 15 residues long. Germline V CDR1 and CDR2: WSHSY, SAAADI. V lost 2 bases to trimming and J lost 0 bases, with 10 bases between them. The CDR3 DNA reads TGCGCCAGCAGTGAGGAGGGAATAATGAACACTGAAGCTTTCTTT. Translation gives CASSEEGIMNTEAFF.

The rearrangement links TRBV10-1 to TRBJ2-3, with unresolved D. CDR1 and CDR2 from the germline V gene are WNHNN and SYGVQD (reference sequence). V was pared by 0 bases and J by 2 bases, with 12 bases between. The CDR3 length is 16 residues. This chain's CDR3 is CASSESFNGLTDTQYF. CDR3 bases: TGCGCCAGCAGTGAGTCTTTTAATGGCCTCACAGATACGCAGTATTTT.

The chain employs TRBV2 and TRBJ1-2; 8 bases fit TRBD1. This CDR3 spans 13 amino acids. Germline values: CDR1 SNHLY, CDR2 FYNNEI. V lost 3 bases, J lost 3 bases, and 0 bases stayed unmatched. The CDR3 sequence: CASSETGDYGYTF. Here the CDR3 DNA reads TGTGCCAGCAGTGAGACAGGGGACTATGGCTACACCTTC. The whole variable domain, remainder taken from reference TRBV2 and TRBJ1-2, is EPEVTQTPSHQVTQMGQEVILRCVPISNHLYFYWYRQILGQKVEFLVSFYNNEISEKSEIFDDQFSVERPDGSNFTLKIRSTKLEDSAMYFCASSETGDYGYTFGSGTRLTVV.

CDR3 nucleotide sequence: TGTGCCAGCAGCTCGGGAAAGAACACCGGGGAGCTGTTTTTT. Its translation: CASSSGKNTGELFF. The rearrangement joins TRBV7-9 to TRBJ2-2; D may be TRBD2 (5 bases). The V gene lost 4 bases and the J gene lost 1 base, with 7 bases spanning the gap. Germline-derived CDR1 and CDR2 are SEHNR and FQNEAQ (reference sequence). This CDR3 is 14 amino acids long.

The rearrangement links TRBV7-6 to TRBJ1-3; 11 bases line up with TRBD1. Germline loops: CDR1 SGHVS, CDR2 FNYEAQ. The CDR3 covers 15 residues. After removal of 8 bases from V and 0 bases from J, the junction contained 3 bases not matched to a gene. The CDR3 DNA follows: TGTGCCAGCGGCGGACAGGGGGCCTCTGGAAACACCATATATTTT. It translates to CASGGQGASGNTIYF.

This clone was detected only a few times. The chain recombines TRBV10-2 with TRBJ1-1; D possibly corresponds to TRBD1 (6 bases). Trimming took 6 bases from V and 4 from J, leaving 15 bases between them. Germline values: CDR1 WSHSY, CDR2 SAAADI. The CDR3 loop spans 14 amino acids. The CDR3 coding sequence is TGCGCCAGCAGAGCACAGGGTCGGGGCACTGAAGCTTTCTTT. It yields the protein CASRAQGRGTEAFF.

This chain uses TRBV18 with TRBJ1-6, with 7 bases aligning to TRBD1. V lost 3 bases, J lost 5 bases, and 1 base stayed unmatched. This CDR3 region has 14 residues. Germline assignment: CDR1 KGHSH and CDR2 LQKENI. The CDR3, as DNA: TGTGCCAGCTCACCGGACAGGAATAATTCACCCCTCCACTTT. Translation: CASSPDRNNSPLHF.

The J gene is TRBJ1-4, the V gene TRBV30, with a possible D match to TRBD1 (6 bases). The CDR3 is 13 amino acids. CDR1 GTSNPN and CDR2 SVGIG come from the germline V gene (reference sequence). V gave up 1 base and J gave up 7 bases, with 10 bases separating them. The DNA of the CDR3 is TGTGCCTGGAGTGGACAGGACGGTGAAAAACTGTTTTTT. It specifies CAWSGQDGEKLFF.

V usage is TRBV11-2 and J usage is TRBJ2-7; 9 bases fit TRBD2. This CDR3 is 16 amino acids long. Germline V CDR1 and CDR2: SGHAT, FQNNGV. Germline trimming cut 7 bases from V and 2 bases from J; bases unmatched to any gene: 12. CDR3 protein: CASIRPRGGRPYEQYF. The CDR3, as DNA: TGTGCCAGCATCCGCCCGCGGGGGGGAAGGCCCTACGAGCAGTACTTC. The full variable domain, completed using reference TRBV11-2 and TRBJ2-7, is EAGVAQSPRYKIIEKRQSVAFWCNPISGHATLYWYQQILGQGPKLLIQFQNNGVVDDSQLPKDRFSAERLKGVDSTLKIQPAKLEDSAVYLCASIRPRGGRPYEQYFGPGTRLTVT.

The chain combines TRBV9 with TRBJ2-1; D is perhaps TRBD1 (6 bases). The CDR3 has 15 amino acids. Trimming pared 0 bases from V and 4 bases from J, leaving 11 bases between. Germline values: CDR1 SGDLS, CDR2 YYNGEE. CDR3 amino acids: CASSVEGDTYNEQFF. CDR3 nucleotide sequence: TGTGCCAGCAGCGTAGAAGGGGACACTTACAATGAGCAGTTCTTC.

The J gene is TRBJ2-2, the V gene TRBV7-7; TRBD1 is a possible D gene (5 bases). Germline CDR1 and CDR2: SSHAT and FNYEAQ (reference sequence). The V end lost 3 bases, the J end lost 5 bases, and 7 bases lay between the germline ends. The CDR3 spans 13 residues. CDR3 loop: CASSFSGTGELFF. CDR3 sequence (DNA): TGTGCCAGCAGCTTTTCAGGGACCGGGGAGCTGTTTTTT.

This clone was counted a single time. The rearrangement links TRBV5-6 to TRBJ2-3, with 12 bases matching TRBD2. V lost 3 bases and J lost 0; bases outside the gene matches: 8. In germline, CDR1 is SGHDT, CDR2 YYEEEE. CDR3 length: 18 amino acids. CDR3 residues: CASSSGTSGWTSTDTQYF. For the CDR3, the DNA is TGTGCCAGCAGCTCCGGGACTAGCGGGTGGACTAGCACAGATACGCAGTATTTT.

This sequence joins TRBV7-2 and TRBJ2-7; D is perhaps TRBD2 (5 bases). The ends were cut back, 4 bases at V and 1 base at J, with 14 bases in the middle. This CDR3 is 15 amino acids long. Germline lookup yields CDR1 SGHTA and CDR2 FQGNSA. In DNA form, the CDR3 reads TGTGCCAGCAGCTCCAACAGCCGGAGGTCCTACGAGCAGTACTTC. This encodes CASSSNSRRSYEQYF.

This chain uses TRBV6-1 with TRBJ2-7; 11 nucleotides line up with TRBD2. The V gene's germline CDR1 is MNHNS and CDR2 SASEGT. The CDR3 extends over 14 amino acids. V trimming: 7 bases; J trimming: 0 bases; junction bases outside the gene matches: 2. The CDR3 DNA is TGTGCCAGCACTAGCGGGAGGAACTCCTACGAGCAGTACTTC. Translation gives CASTSGRNSYEQYF.

The V and J genes are TRBV11-2 and TRBJ2-7, with 7 bases that match TRBD2. Per germline, CDR1 SGHAT and CDR2 FQNNGV. Trimming cost V 1 base and J 6 bases; bases outside gene matches: 0. This CDR3 has 12 residues. The CDR3 sequence: CASSLGGSEQYF. CDR3 nucleotides: TGTGCCAGCAGCTTAGGCGGGAGCGAGCAGTACTTC. Combining the CDR3 with reference TRBV11-2 and TRBJ2-7 gives the whole variable domain EAGVAQSPRYKIIEKRQSVAFWCNPISGHATLYWYQQILGQGPKLLIQFQNNGVVDDSQLPKDRFSAERLKGVDSTLKIQPAKLEDSAVYLCASSLGGSEQYFGPGTRLTVT.

This chain uses TRBV28 with TRBJ2-5; 7 positions agree with TRBD1. Unmatched junction bases numbered 4, after V lost 5 bases and J lost 1 base. The germline CDR1 and CDR2 sequences are MDHEN and SYDVKM. This CDR3 spans 14 amino acids. Written as DNA, the CDR3 is TGTGCCAGCAGTAACAGGGGCCCCCAAGAGACCCAGTACTTC. It codes for CASSNRGPQETQYF.

The rearrangement joins TRBV10-3 to TRBJ2-1; 7 nucleotides line up with TRBD2. With 10 bases clipped from V and 7 bases from J, the junction kept 10 bases outside the gene matches. CDR1 is ENHRY, CDR2 SYGVKD, per germline. CDR3 size: 13 residues. The CDR3 DNA reads as TGTGCCACAGGCCGGGGGGAGGTTAATGAGCAGTTCTTC. This sequence encodes CATGRGEVNEQFF.

This rearrangement joins TRBV30 to TRBJ1-1, with D possibly being TRBD1 (6 bases). Germline CDR1 reads GTSNPN; CDR2 reads SVGIG (reference sequence). Trimming took 0 bases from V and 4 from J, leaving 21 bases between them. CDR3 length: 17 residues. The CDR3 DNA is TGTGCCTGGAGTGTATTAAGGGGCCAGGGGAGCGGCACTGAAGCTTTCTTT. This codes for CAWSVLRGQGSGTEAFF.

The chain has TRBV30 and TRBJ2-5, with TRBD2 matching over 8 bases. The end of the DNA is better explained by TRBJ2-7, so the J call may be wrong. The CDR3 loop spans 15 amino acids. In germline, CDR1 is GTSNPN, CDR2 SVGIG (reference sequence). The CDR3 nucleotides are TGTGCCTGGAGTGTTTCGAGCGGGAGTATCTACGAGCAGTACTTC. Amino acid sequence: CAWSVSSGSIYEQYF.

This clone was seen more than once but under ten times. The V and J genes are TRBV5-6 and TRBJ2-3; 9 positions match TRBD2. With 1 base clipped from V and 0 bases from J, the junction kept 9 bases outside the gene matches. CDR1 is SGHDT, CDR2 YYEEEE, per germline. This CDR3 spans 18 amino acids. The CDR3 DNA sequence: TGTGCCAGCAGCTTGAGCGGGGGGCGTTGGGCTAGCACAGATACGCAGTATTTT. Amino acids: CASSLSGGRWASTDTQYF.

The chain couples TRBV28 to TRBJ2-3; TRBD2 agrees at 10 bases. Unmatched junction bases numbered 3, after V lost 3 bases and J lost 3 bases. Germline V gene sequence: CDR1 MDHEN, CDR2 SYDVKM. The CDR3 sequence is 15 residues long. CDR3 sequence (DNA): TGTGCCAGCAGTTTCCCTAGCGGGAGTACAGATACGCAGTATTTT. Translated, it gives CASSFPSGSTDTQYF. Based on the CDR3 plus reference TRBV28 and TRBJ2-3, the full variable domain is DVKVTQSSRYLVKRTGEKVFLECVQDMDHENMFWYRQDPGLGLRLIYFSYDVKMKEKGDIPEGYSVSREKKERFSLILESASTNQTSMYLCASSFPSGSTDTQYFGPGTRLTVL.

This clone was seen a single time. The chain carries TRBV9 and TRBJ2-7; 7 bases line up with TRBD1. CDR3 length equals 14 residues. V was pared by 0 bases and J by 2 bases, with 2 bases of the junction left unmatched. Germline V gene sequence: CDR1 SGDLS, CDR2 YYNGEE. CDR3 region: CASSVAGTAYEQYF. CDR3 sequence (DNA): TGTGCCAGCAGCGTAGCCGGGACAGCCTACGAGCAGTACTTC.

The chain is built from TRBV7-2 and TRBJ2-6; 7 positions match TRBD1. Germline assignment: CDR1 SGHTA and CDR2 FQGNSA. V was clipped by 1 base and J by 2 bases; unmatched bases: 2. The CDR3 has 16 amino acids. The CDR3 loop is CASSLGDRAGANVLTF. The CDR3 DNA reads as TGTGCCAGCAGCTTAGGCGACAGGGCTGGGGCCAACGTCCTGACTTTC.

The chain uses TRBV6-5 and TRBJ1-6; tentative D call: TRBD1 (5 bases). V was shortened by 6 bases and J by 9 bases, with 18 bases between the two germline ends. The CDR3 extends over 15 amino acids. CDR1 is MNHEY, CDR2 SVGAGI, per germline. The CDR3 DNA sequence: TGTGCCAGCAGATTGGGACTCCGTGGGGGTTCACCCCTCCACTTT. Translation: CASRLGLRGGSPLHF.

V and J are TRBV28 and TRBJ1-2; tentatively, D is TRBD1 (5 bases). CDR3 length: 13 amino acids. V gave up 2 bases and J gave up 7 bases, with 11 bases separating them. Germline V gives CDR1 MDHEN, CDR2 SYDVKM. CDR3 bases: TGTGCCAGCAGTTTACGGGGGGACGGTGGCTACACCTTC. The encoded protein is CASSLRGDGGYTF.

As regards this clone: The DNA is omitted, as the CDR3 cannot be located on it reliably, and the CDR3 follows TCRdb's listing. J is TRBJ1-1 and V is TRBV5-1; TRBD1 is taken as the D call from the table, unchecked against the DNA. The CDR3 is 16 amino acids long, termini counted. Germline V gene data show CDR1 as SGHRS and CDR2 as YFSETQ. CDR3 sequence: CASSLELVGLGTETFF.

V and J are TRBV19 and TRBJ2-1, with TRBD2 matching over 8 bases. This CDR3 is built from 15 residues. V gave up 5 bases and J gave up 2 bases; unmatched junction bases: 5. Germline lookup yields CDR1 LNHDA and CDR2 SQIVND (reference sequence). The CDR3 DNA reads as TGTGCCAGTAGTGTAGCGGGATGGACCTACAATGAGCAGTTCTTC. This sequence encodes CASSVAGWTYNEQFF.

The chain recombines TRBV21-1 with TRBJ2-7; the table's D call TRBD1 went unverified against the DNA. TRBV21-1 is an annotated pseudogene. The CDR3 runs 16 residues. CDR3 nucleotide sequence: TGTGCCAGCAGCAGTCCTGCGGGGACAGCTACCTACGAGCAGTACTTC. Its protein is CASSSPAGTATYEQYF.

This clone appeared a few times. This chain uses TRBV7-9 with TRBJ2-1; possible D gene TRBD2, 6 bases. Per the germline V gene, CDR1 is SEHNR and CDR2 is FQNEAQ (reference sequence). Deletions cut 1 base from V and 8 bases from J, with 12 bases between. The CDR3 has 14 amino acids. The CDR3 DNA sequence: TGTGCCAGCAGCTTAGGGGCTAGCGTTGATGAGCAGTTCTTC. Translating gives CASSLGASVDEQFF.